The clone carrying this T cell receptor beta chain has just one count. Its antigen remains unknown. The sample is drawn from a study of brain T cells in children with intractable seizures. Study-wide results and caveats: Only CDR3 sequence similarity suggested viral specificity, without known HCMV serostatus. Clones missing pre-surgery may reflect undersampling of that blood sample.

The V gene lost 2 bases and the J gene lost 4 bases, with 14 bases spanning the gap. The CDR3 runs 15 residues. Germline V lookup: CDR1 KGHSH, CDR2 LQKENI. Produced via immunoSEQ multiplex PCR; TCRdb's table is partial and in-frame only. The repertoire has about 320,000 clones, approximately 93% of them found once; the top ten carry about 6%. Regarding time point: blood from clinic visit 5 months post-surgery; TSC patient then seizure free. Only cases whose brain tissue showed the highest T cell transcript signatures were sequenced. Pre-surgery treatment included at least one anti-epileptic drug. This material consisted of peripheral blood, taken about 5 months after surgery. This TCR was sampled from a boy in the first two years of life with tuberous sclerosis and intractable seizures. J is TRBJ1-1 and V is TRBV18; D is uncertain. The CDR3 sequence is CASSPTEGISTEAFF. The CDR3 region has the DNA TGTGCCAGCTCACCAACGGAGGGCATTTCCACTGAAGCTTTCTTT.